This is a list of T cell receptor beta chains from one sample in a study of blood T cell repertoires in COVID-19. Only in-frame clones appear in the TCRdb table, and some are missing; sequencing was by immunoSEQ multiplex PCR. The table lists about 380,000 clones, 85% to 90% of them singletons. The sample was peripheral blood. Every receptor here comes from a man aged 18 to 30 with active or convalescent COVID-19. CDR3s include the opening cysteine and the closing phenylalanine or tryptophan. Each record gives: J gene, clone size, D gene, V gene, CDR3 protein. The D gene is left open where the match is weak. Some rows mark clone size as missing; the rest say once, few, many or name a class of expanded clone.

J gene: TRBJ1-4; clone size: once; D gene: TRBD1; V gene: TRBV7-8; CDR3 protein: CASSLGPGTEEKLFF
J gene: TRBJ2-7; clone size: few; D gene: TRBD2; V gene: TRBV28; CDR3 protein: CASSSFSTSGRDEQYF
J gene: TRBJ2-2; clone size: once; D gene: NA; V gene: TRBV3-1/TRBV3-2; CDR3 protein: CASMNTGYIAGELFF
J gene: TRBJ2-1; clone size: NA; D gene: NA; V gene: TRBV10-3; CDR3 protein: CAISESGDYNEQFF
J gene: TRBJ2-7; clone size: few; D gene: TRBD1; V gene: TRBV7-9; CDR3 protein: CASSPGKIGGQEQYF
J gene: TRBJ1-2; clone size: NA; D gene: TRBD1; V gene: TRBV7-9; CDR3 protein: CASSLYTGTGWSNYGYTF
J gene: TRBJ2-1; clone size: once; D gene: NA; V gene: TRBV6-5; CDR3 protein: CASSYSRVPTYNEQFF
J gene: TRBJ1-5; clone size: NA; D gene: NA; V gene: TRBV6-6; CDR3 protein: CASRTEYSNQPQHF
J gene: TRBJ1-1; clone size: NA; D gene: TRBD1; V gene: TRBV29-1; CDR3 protein: CSGTDRLNTEAFF
J gene: TRBJ1-3; clone size: few; D gene: NA; V gene: TRBV6-6; CDR3 protein: CASSPGHLPRSGNTIYF